The sequence of this TCR beta chain was determined in a study of cytomegalovirus exposure and HLA in healthy donors. Both 60 Vbeta primers and 13 Jbeta primers went into the PCR. The protocol was immunoSEQ multiplex PCR, while the TCRdb copy is restricted to in-frame clones and leaves out a portion. Of some 140,000 clones listed, 75% to 85% are singletons. The specimen sequenced was PBMCs. The clonotype originates from a middle-aged woman in good health and CMV-seropositive.

The CDR3 DNA follows: TGTGCCAGCAGTCAACCCGGGACAACCTACGAGCAGTACTTC. It specifies CASSQPGTTYEQYF. The chain has TRBV6-5 and TRBJ2-7, with D possibly TRBD1 on 6 matching bases. The germline CDR1 and CDR2 sequences are MNHEY and SVGAGI. Between the trimmed V and J ends, which lost 5 bases and 2 bases, there was a span of 13 bases. This CDR3 comprises 14 residues.